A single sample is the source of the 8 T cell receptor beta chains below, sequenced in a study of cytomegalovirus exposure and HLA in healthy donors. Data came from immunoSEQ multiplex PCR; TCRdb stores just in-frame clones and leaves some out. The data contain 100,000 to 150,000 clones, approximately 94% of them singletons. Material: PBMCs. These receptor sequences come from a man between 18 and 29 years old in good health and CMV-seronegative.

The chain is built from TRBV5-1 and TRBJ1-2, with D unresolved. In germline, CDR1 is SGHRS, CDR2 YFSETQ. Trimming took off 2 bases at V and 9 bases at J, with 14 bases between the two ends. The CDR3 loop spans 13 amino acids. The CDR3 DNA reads TGCGCCAGCAGCTTAATCCTAGCCAGAAGCTACACCTTC. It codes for CASSLILARSYTF.

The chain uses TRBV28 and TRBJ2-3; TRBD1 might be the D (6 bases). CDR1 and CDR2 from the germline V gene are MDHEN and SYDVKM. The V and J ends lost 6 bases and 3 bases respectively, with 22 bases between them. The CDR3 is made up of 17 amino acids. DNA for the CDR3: TGTGCCAGCAGCCCCTACCCCACAGGGTGGGGGACAGATACGCAGTATTTT. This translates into CASSPYPTGWGTDTQYF. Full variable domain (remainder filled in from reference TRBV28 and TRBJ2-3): DVKVTQSSRYLVKRTGEKVFLECVQDMDHENMFWYRQDPGLGLRLIYFSYDVKMKEKGDIPEGYSVSREKKERFSLILESASTNQTSMYLCASSPYPTGWGTDTQYFGPGTRLTVL.

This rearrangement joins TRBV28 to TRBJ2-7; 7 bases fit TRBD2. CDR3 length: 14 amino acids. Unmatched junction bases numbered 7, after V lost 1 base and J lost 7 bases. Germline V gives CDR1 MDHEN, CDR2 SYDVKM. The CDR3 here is CASSLSGGSWEQYF. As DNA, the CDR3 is TGTGCCAGCAGTTTATCGGGCGGGAGCTGGGAGCAGTACTTC.

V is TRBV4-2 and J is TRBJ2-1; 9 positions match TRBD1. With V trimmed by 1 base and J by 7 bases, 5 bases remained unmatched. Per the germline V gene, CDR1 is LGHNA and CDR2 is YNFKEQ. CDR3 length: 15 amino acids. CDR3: CASSQAGTGRNEQFF. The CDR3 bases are TGTGCCAGCAGCCAAGCGGGGACAGGGCGAAATGAGCAGTTCTTC.

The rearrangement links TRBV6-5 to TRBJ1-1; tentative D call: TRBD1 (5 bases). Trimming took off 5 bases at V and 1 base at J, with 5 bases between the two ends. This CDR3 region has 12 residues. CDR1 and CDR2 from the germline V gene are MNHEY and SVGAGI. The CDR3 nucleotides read TGTGCCAGCAGTCAGGGGAACACTGAAGCTTTCTTT. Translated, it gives CASSQGNTEAFF.

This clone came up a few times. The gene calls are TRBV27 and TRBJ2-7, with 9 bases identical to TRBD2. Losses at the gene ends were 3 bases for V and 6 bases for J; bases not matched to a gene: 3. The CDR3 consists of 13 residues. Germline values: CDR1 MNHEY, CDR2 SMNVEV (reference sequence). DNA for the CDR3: TGTGCCAGCAGTTTGGGACTAGCTGCCGAGCAGTACTTC. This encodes CASSLGLAAEQYF.

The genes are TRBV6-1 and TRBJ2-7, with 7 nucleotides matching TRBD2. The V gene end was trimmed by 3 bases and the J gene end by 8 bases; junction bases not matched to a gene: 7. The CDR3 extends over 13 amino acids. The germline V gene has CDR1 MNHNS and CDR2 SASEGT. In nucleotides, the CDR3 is TGTGCCAGCAGTGATCGACTAGCCCTACAGCAGTACTTC. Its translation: CASSDRLALQQYF.

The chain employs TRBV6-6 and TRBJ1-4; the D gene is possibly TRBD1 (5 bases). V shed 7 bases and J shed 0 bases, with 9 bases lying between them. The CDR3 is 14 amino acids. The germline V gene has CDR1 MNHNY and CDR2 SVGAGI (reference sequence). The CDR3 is CASTRQTTNEKLFF. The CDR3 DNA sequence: TGTGCCAGCACCCGACAGACAACTAATGAAAAACTGTTTTTT.